These 11 T cell receptor beta chains were all obtained from the same sample, sequenced in a study of T cells in Graves' hyperthyroidism and ophthalmopathy. What was amplified from RNA transcripts were TCR beta CDR3 regions. First-round RT-PCR targeting the TCR CDR3 was performed with the HTBI primer set. TCRdb re-called the multiplex PCR reads with MiXCR, one entry per CDR3 protein. The sample has roughly 700,000 distinct CDR3 sequences, roughly 32% seen once; the top ten hold around 30%. Material: blood. Receptors were obtained from a middle-aged woman with Graves' hyperthyroidism.

This clonotype was found many times. This chain's CDR3 is CASSFSGREETQYF. CDR3 DNA sequence: TGTGCCAGCAGCTTTAGCGGGAGGGAAGAGACCCAGTACTTC. The chain uses TRBV7-6 and TRBJ2-5; TRBD2 aligns across 11 bases. J gave up 3 bases and V 3 bases, and 0 bases lay outside the gene matches. In germline, CDR1 is SGHVS, CDR2 FNYEAQ. The CDR3 runs 14 residues. Together with reference TRBV7-6 and TRBJ2-5, the CDR3 gives the full variable domain: GAGVSQSPRYKVTKRGQDVALRCDPISGHVSLYWYRQALGQGPEFLTYFNYEAQQDKSGLPNDRFSAERPEGSISTLTIQRTEQRDSAMYRCASSFSGREETQYFGPGTRLLVL.

This clonotype showed up just a few times. The chain carries TRBV7-2 and TRBJ1-4; 10 positions match TRBD1. V was pared by 4 bases and J by 11 bases, with 4 bases of the junction left unmatched. CDR3 length: 13 residues. Per germline, CDR1 SGHTA and CDR2 FQGNSA. CDR3 DNA sequence: TGTGCCAGCAGCTACCGGGGACAGGGGAAACTGTTTTTT. Its translation is CASSYRGQGKLFF.

The chain links TRBV5-4 to TRBJ1-3; TRBD1 matches at 10 bases. The germline V gene encodes CDR1 SGHNT and CDR2 YYREEE (reference sequence). The CDR3 runs 16 residues. The V segment lost 4 bases and the J segment 4 bases; nucleotides outside the gene matches: 8. The CDR3 sequence: CASSGSGTGVGNTIYF. The CDR3 DNA reads TGTGCCAGCAGCGGATCCGGGACAGGGGTCGGAAACACCATATATTTT.

This clonotype was seen a handful of times. This sequence joins TRBV27 and TRBJ1-4, with D perhaps TRBD1 (5 bases). There are 15 residues in the CDR3. Germline lookup yields CDR1 MNHEY and CDR2 SMNVEV (reference sequence). V was cut by 2 bases and J by 7 bases, with 14 bases left in between. This CDR3 reads CASSLRGFTGEKLFF. CDR3 in DNA: TGTGCCAGCAGTTTAAGGGGTTTCACGGGTGAAAAACTGTTTTTT.

This clonotype was detected many times. This sequence joins TRBV20-1 and TRBJ1-4; tentatively, D is TRBD1 (5 bases). The germline V gene encodes CDR1 DFQATT and CDR2 SNEGSKA (reference sequence). This CDR3 has 14 amino acids. V was trimmed by 4 bases and J by 2 bases, leaving 11 bases between them. CDR3: CSAKRGSTNEKLFF. As DNA, the CDR3 is TGCAGTGCTAAGAGGGGATCGACTAATGAAAAACTGTTTTTT.

In its sample, this clonotype was seen many times. The CDR3 spells CASRPGNSNQPQHF. The CDR3 bases are TGTGCCAGCAGACCAGGGAATAGCAATCAGCCCCAGCATTTT. This chain links TRBV6-5 with TRBJ1-5; perhaps TRBD1 as D (5 bases). Germline V CDR1 and CDR2: MNHEY, SVGAGI. This CDR3 is built from 14 residues. V lost 6 bases, J lost 0 bases, and 9 bases lay in between.

The chain couples TRBV10-3 to TRBJ1-2, with D perhaps TRBD1 (6 bases). The germline gives CDR1 ENHRY, CDR2 SYGVKD. The CDR3 consists of 17 residues. The V gene lost 5 bases and the J gene lost 4 bases, with 23 bases spanning the gap. In nucleotides, the CDR3 is TGTGCCATCAGTTTCCCTACGAGGGAGGGGGGAACCTATGGCTACACCTTC. Amino acid sequence: CAISFPTREGGTYGYTF.

This chain uses TRBV12-3 or TRBV12-4 with TRBJ1-1; D remains unclear. The CDR3 has 14 amino acids. The V and J ends lost 5 bases and 0 bases respectively, with 10 bases between them. In nucleotides, the CDR3 is TGTGCCAGCAGTCATGCTAGATTGAACACTGAAGCTTTCTTT. Translation: CASSHARLNTEAFF.

This clonotype was detected ten times or more. This rearrangement joins TRBV5-1 to TRBJ1-1, with TRBD1 matching over 10 bases. With 6 bases clipped from V and 2 bases from J, the junction kept 7 bases outside the gene matches. The CDR3 consists of 15 residues. Germline-derived CDR1 and CDR2 are SGHRS and YFSETQ. The CDR3 sequence: CASTPGTGVNTEAFF. As DNA, the CDR3 is TGCGCCAGCACCCCTGGGACAGGGGTCAACACTGAAGCTTTCTTT.

A word on this clonotype: Given a much more abundant clone one base away, this may be a read error. The J gene is TRBJ2-5, the V gene TRBV9, with a weak D call TRBD1 (6 bases). Looked up from germline, CDR1 is SGDLS and CDR2 is YYNGEE. This CDR3 spans 15 amino acids. V was pared by 4 bases and J by 0 bases, with 13 bases between. CDR3 residues: CASSSRQAYQETQYF. The CDR3 DNA sequence: TGTGCCAGCAGCTCGCGACAGGCGTACCAAGAGACCCAGTACTTC.

The rearrangement uses TRBV12-3 or TRBV12-4 and TRBJ1-3; maybe TRBD1 (5 bases). V was cut by 5 bases and J by 7 bases, with 18 bases left in between. The CDR3 is made up of 15 amino acids. CDR3 coding DNA: TGTGCCAGCAGTCGAGGGACCCTCGGGGACAACACCATATATTTT. Amino acid sequence: CASSRGTLGDNTIYF.